The sample holds many counts of the clone carrying this TCR beta chain. The data derive from a study of spatial heterogeneity in lung cancer. In the study overall: Beta-chain sequences consistently outnumbered alpha-chain sequences in detection. For the average unique TCR and UMI combination, more than 9.5 occurrences appeared in raw reads.

TCRdb re-derived calls from the 5' RACE reads in MiXCR, one entry per CDR3 protein. This table has roughly 12,000 distinct CDR3 sequences, 14% appearing once. Regarding time point: sample taken at primary tumor resection. Researchers sequenced whole RNA taken from tumor, nontumor lung or frozen PBMC without sorting. The sequenced sample was PBMCs, obtained at surgery. This TCR was recovered from a female donor with early-stage non-small cell lung cancer.

CDR3 residues: CASTSRGLAGGSGELFF. CDR3 bases: TGTGCCAGCACTAGTAGGGGCCTAGCGGGAGGAAGCGGGGAGCTGTTTTTT. The chain links TRBV12-3 or TRBV12-4 to TRBJ2-2, with TRBD2 identical over 11 bases. The CDR3 covers 17 residues. J was trimmed by 7 bases and V by 7 bases; bases with no gene match: 14.